This T cell receptor (beta chain) was sequenced in a study of control samples from healthy donors and cancer patients. Sequencing was performed with immunoSEQ multiplex PCR; in TCRdb, only in-frame clones are kept and a portion is missing. The sample contains under 140,000 clones, 85% to 90% of which appear only once. The TCR comes from a woman aged 55-70 years with lung cancer. The sequencing input was PBMCs.

CDR3 region: CASSLVGTAEAFF. The CDR3 bases are TGTGCCAGCAGTTTGGTCGGGACCGCTGAAGCTTTCTTT. The V call is TRBV12-3 or TRBV12-4, the J call TRBJ1-1; perhaps TRBD1 as D (5 bases). The germline V and J ends were trimmed by 3 bases and 6 bases, with 11 bases remaining between them. The CDR3 extends over 13 amino acids.